This T cell receptor beta chain was retrieved from a study of shared clonotypes between healthy human individuals. An even split of each subset's genomic DNA across several immunoSEQ plates was performed. TCRdb keeps only in-frame clones here, not all; method: immunoSEQ multiplex PCR. The sample shows 2,500,000 or so clones, around 92% of them seen only once. The CDR3 sequence is 16 residues long. Deletions cut 3 bases from V and 4 bases from J, with 18 bases between. Germline loops: CDR1 MGHDK, CDR2 SYGVNS. The specimen sequenced was naive CD4+ T cells from PBMCs. The subset was: CD45RA+ positively selected. The origin of this receptor is a man between 18 and 35 years old in good health. Some clones in this sample may be carry-over from other donors' samples. The chain couples TRBV25-1 to TRBJ1-2; no reliable D call. The CDR3 nucleotides are TGTGCCAGCAGTGATGGAACCCTAGGCAACTTCTATGGCTACACCTTC. The encoded protein is CASSDGTLGNFYGYTF.